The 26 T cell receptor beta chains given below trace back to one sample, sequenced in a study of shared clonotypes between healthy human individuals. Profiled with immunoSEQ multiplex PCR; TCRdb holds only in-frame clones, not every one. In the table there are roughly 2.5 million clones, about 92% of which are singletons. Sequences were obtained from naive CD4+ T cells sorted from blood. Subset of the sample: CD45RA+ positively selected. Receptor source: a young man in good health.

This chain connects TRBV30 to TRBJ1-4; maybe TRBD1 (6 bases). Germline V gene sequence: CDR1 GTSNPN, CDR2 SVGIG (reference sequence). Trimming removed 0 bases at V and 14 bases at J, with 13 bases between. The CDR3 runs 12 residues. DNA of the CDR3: TGTGCCTGGAGTGTTACAGGGAGTGACCTGTTTTTT. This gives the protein CAWSVTGSDLFF.

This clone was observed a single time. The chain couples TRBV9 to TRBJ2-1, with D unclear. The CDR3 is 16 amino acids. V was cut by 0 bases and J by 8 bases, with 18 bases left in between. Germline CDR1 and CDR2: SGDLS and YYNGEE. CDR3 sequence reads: CASSVALHSEDDEQFF. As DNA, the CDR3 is TGTGCCAGCAGCGTAGCTCTACACTCCGAGGACGATGAGCAGTTCTTC.

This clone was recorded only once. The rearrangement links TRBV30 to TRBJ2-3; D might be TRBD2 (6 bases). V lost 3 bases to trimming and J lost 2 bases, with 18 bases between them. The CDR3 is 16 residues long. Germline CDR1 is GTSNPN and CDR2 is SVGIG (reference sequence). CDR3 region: CAWRPPGRGFTDTQYF. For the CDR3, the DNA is TGTGCCTGGAGGCCACCGGGGCGGGGCTTCACAGATACGCAGTATTTT. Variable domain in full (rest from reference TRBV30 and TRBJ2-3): SQTIHQWPATLVQPVGSPLSLECTVEGTSNPNLYWYRQAAGRGLQLLFYSVGIGQISSEVPQNLSASRPQDRQFILSSKKLLLSDSGFYLCAWRPPGRGFTDTQYFGPGTRLTVL.

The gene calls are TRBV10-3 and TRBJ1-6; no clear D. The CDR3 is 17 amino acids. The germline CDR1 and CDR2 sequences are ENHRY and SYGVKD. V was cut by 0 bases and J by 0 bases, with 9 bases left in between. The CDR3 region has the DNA TGTGCCATCAGTGAGTCGATGGGGAGCTCCTATAATTCACCCCTCCACTTT. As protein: CAISESMGSSYNSPLHF.

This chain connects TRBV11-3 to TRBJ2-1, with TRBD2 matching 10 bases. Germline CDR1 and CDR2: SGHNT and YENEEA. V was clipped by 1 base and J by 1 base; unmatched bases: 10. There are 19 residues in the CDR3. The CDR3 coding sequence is TGTGCCAGCAGCTTAGCGCGAAGCGGGAGGGCCGGGTCCTACAATGAGCAGTTCTTC. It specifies CASSLARSGRAGSYNEQFF.

In DNA form, the CDR3 reads TGTGCCAGCAGCGTCGGTTTAAGAGGGTTCGTTCGAGATACGCAGTATTTT. Residues: CASSVGLRGFVRDTQYF. This sequence joins TRBV9 and TRBJ2-3; a possible D gene is TRBD2 (5 bases). CDR1 and CDR2 (germline): SGDLS, YYNGEE. The CDR3 runs 17 residues. Trimming cost V 2 bases and J 5 bases, with 21 bases left between them.

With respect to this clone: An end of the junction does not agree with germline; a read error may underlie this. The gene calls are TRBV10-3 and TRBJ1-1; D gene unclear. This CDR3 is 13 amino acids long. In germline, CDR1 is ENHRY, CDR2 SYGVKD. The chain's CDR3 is CAISENVAVPVSF. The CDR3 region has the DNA TGTGCCATCAGTGAAAACGTGGCAGTCCCGGTTTCGTTT.

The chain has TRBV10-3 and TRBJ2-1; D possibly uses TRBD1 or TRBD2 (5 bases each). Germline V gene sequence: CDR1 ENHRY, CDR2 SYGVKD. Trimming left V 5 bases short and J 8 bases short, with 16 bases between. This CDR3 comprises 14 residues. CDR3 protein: CAISPGTLSYEQFF. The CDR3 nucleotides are TGTGCCATCAGTCCCGGGACCCTCTCCTATGAGCAGTTCTTC.

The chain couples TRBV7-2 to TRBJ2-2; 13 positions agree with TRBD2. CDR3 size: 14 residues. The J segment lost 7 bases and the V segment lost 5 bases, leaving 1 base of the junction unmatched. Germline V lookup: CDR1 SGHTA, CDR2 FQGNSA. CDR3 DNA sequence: TGTGCCAGCAGCGGGACTAGCGGGATCGGGGAGCTGTTTTTT. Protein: CASSGTSGIGELFF.

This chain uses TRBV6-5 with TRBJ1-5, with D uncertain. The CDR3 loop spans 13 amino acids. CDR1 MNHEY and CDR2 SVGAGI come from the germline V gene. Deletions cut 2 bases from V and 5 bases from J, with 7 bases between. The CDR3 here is CASSYTSHQPQHF. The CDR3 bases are TGTGCCAGCAGTTACACCTCACATCAGCCCCAGCATTTT.

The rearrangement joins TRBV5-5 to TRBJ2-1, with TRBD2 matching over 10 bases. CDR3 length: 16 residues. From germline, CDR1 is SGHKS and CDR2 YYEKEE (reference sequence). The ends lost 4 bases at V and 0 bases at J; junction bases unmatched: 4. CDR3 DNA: TGTGCCAGCAGCCCAGGACTAGCGGACTCCTACAATGAGCAGTTCTTC. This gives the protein CASSPGLADSYNEQFF.

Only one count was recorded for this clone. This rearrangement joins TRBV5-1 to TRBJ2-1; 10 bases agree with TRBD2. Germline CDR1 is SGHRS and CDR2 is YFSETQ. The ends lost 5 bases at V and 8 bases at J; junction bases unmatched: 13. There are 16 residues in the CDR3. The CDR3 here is CASRSPLAGENDEQFF. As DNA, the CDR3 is TGCGCCAGCAGGTCCCCCCTAGCGGGGGAGAACGATGAGCAGTTCTTC. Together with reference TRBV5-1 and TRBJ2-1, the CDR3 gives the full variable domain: KAGVTQTPRYLIKTRGQQVTLSCSPISGHRSVSWYQQTPGQGLQFLFEYFSETQRNKGNFPGRFSGRQFSNSRSEMNVSTLELGDSALYLCASRSPLAGENDEQFFGPGTRLTVL.

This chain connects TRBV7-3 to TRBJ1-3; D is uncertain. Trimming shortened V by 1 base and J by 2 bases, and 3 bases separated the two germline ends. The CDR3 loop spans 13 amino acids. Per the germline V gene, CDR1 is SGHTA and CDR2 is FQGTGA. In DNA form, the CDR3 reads TGTGCCAGCAGCTTAAGGCCTGGAAACACCATATATTTT. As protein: CASSLRPGNTIYF.

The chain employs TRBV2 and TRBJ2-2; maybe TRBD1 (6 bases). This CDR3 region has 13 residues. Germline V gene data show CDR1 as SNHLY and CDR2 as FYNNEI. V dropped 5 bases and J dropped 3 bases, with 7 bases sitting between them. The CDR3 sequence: CASSRTDTGELFF. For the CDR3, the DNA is TGTGCCAGCAGTCGGACAGACACCGGGGAGCTGTTTTTT. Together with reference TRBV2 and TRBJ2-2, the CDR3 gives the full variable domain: EPEVTQTPSHQVTQMGQEVILRCVPISNHLYFYWYRQILGQKVEFLVSFYNNEISEKSEIFDDQFSVERPDGSNFTLKIRSTKLEDSAMYFCASSRTDTGELFFGEGSRLTVL.

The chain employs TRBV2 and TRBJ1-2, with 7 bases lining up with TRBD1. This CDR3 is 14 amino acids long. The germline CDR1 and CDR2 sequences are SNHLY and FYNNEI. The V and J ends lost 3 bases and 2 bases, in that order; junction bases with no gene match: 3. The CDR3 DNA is TGTGCCAGCAGTGAGACGGGACAGAACTATGGCTACACCTTC. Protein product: CASSETGQNYGYTF.

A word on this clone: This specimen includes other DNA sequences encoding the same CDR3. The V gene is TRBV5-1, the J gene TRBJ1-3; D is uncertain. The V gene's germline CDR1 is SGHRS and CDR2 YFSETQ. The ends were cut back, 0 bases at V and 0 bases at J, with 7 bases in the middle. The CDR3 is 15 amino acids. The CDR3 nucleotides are TGCGCCAGCAGCTTGGACAGCGGCTCTGGAAACACCATATATTTT. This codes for CASSLDSGSGNTIYF.

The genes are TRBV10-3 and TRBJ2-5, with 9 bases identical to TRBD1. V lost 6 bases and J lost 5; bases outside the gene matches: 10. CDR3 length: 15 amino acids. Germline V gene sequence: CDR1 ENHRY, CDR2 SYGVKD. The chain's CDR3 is CAISPGIGQGETQYF. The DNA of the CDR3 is TGTGCCATCAGCCCAGGCATTGGACAGGGGGAGACCCAGTACTTC.

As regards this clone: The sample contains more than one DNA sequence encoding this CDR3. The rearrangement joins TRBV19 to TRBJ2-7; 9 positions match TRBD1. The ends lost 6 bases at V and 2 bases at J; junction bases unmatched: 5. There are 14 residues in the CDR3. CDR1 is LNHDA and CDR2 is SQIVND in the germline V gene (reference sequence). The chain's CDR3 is CASSAGTGTYEQYF. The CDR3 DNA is TGTGCCAGTAGCGCCGGGACAGGGACCTACGAGCAGTACTTC.

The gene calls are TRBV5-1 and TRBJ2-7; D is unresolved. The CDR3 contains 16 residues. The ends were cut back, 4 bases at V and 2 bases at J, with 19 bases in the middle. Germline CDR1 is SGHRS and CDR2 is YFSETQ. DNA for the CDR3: TGCGCCAGCAGCACCACAGCAGGAATTAACCCCTACGAGCAGTACTTC. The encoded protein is CASSTTAGINPYEQYF.

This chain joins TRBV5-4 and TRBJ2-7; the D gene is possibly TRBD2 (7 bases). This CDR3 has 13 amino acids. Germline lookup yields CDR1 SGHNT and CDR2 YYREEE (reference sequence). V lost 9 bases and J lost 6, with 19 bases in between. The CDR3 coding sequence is TGTGCCACCGGGGCGACCGGGGGGCCCGAGCAGTACTTC. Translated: CATGATGGPEQYF.

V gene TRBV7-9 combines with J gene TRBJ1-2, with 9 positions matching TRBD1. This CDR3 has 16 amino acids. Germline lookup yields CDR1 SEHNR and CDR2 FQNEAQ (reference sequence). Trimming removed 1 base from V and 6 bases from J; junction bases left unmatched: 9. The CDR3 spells CASSLGQGVSSDGYTF. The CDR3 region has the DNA TGTGCCAGCAGCTTAGGACAGGGGGTATCCTCGGATGGCTACACCTTC.

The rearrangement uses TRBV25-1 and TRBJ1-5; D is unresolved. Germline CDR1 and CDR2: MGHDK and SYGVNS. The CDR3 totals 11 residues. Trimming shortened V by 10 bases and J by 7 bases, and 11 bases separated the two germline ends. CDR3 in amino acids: CANLIGQPQHF. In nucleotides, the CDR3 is TGTGCCAACCTAATTGGCCAGCCCCAGCATTTT. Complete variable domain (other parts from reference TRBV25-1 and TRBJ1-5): EADIYQTPRYLVIGTGKKITLECSQTMGHDKMYWYQQDPGMELHLIHYSYGVNSTEKGDLSSESTVSRIRTEHFPLTLESARPSHTSQYLCANLIGQPQHFGDGTRLSIL.

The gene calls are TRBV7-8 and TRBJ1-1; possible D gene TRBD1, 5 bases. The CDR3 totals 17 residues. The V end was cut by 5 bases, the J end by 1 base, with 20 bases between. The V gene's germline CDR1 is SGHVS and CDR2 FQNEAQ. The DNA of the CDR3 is TGTGCCAGCAGCCTCACTTCGGGGGTACTTACGAACACTGAAGCTTTCTTT. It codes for CASSLTSGVLTNTEAFF.

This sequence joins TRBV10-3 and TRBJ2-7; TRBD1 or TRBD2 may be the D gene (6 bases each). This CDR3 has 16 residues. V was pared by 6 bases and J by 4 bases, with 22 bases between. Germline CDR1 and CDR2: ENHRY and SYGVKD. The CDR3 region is CAISGGVLLGVYEQYF. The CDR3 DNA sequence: TGTGCCATCAGCGGGGGCGTCCTACTGGGAGTGTACGAGCAGTACTTC.

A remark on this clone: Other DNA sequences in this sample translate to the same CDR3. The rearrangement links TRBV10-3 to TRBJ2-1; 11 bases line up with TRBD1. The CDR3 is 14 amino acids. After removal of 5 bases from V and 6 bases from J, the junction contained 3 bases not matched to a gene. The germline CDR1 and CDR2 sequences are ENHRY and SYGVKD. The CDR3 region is CAISPGTGGNEQFF. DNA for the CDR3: TGTGCCATCAGTCCAGGGACAGGGGGCAATGAGCAGTTCTTC.

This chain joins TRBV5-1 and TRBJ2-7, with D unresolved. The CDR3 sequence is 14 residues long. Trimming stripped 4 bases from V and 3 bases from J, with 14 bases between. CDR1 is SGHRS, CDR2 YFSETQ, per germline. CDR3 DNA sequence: TGCGCCAGCAGCCCTCGCGAAGCAGACTACGAGCAGTACTTC. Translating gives CASSPREADYEQYF.